This passage covers 15 T cell receptor beta chains from one sample sequenced in a study of blood T cell repertoires in COVID-19. The data were produced by immunoSEQ multiplex PCR, yet TCRdb's version contains in-frame clones alone and is incomplete. The sample lists under 130,000 clones, around 85% seen once, with around a fifth in the top ten. Specimen: peripheral blood. These receptors all come from a man in his sixties or seventies with active or convalescent COVID-19.

V and J are TRBV28 and TRBJ2-1; D remains unclear. CDR3 size: 11 residues. Trimming took 3 bases from V and 10 from J, leaving 7 bases between them. Germline-derived CDR1 and CDR2 are MDHEN and SYDVKM. The DNA for the CDR3 is TGTGCCAGCAGTTTGGAACAGGAGCAGTTCTTC. Protein sequence: CASSLEQEQFF. The entire variable domain, with the rest obtained from reference TRBV28 and TRBJ2-1, is as follows: DVKVTQSSRYLVKRTGEKVFLECVQDMDHENMFWYRQDPGLGLRLIYFSYDVKMKEKGDIPEGYSVSREKKERFSLILESASTNQTSMYLCASSLEQEQFFGPGTRLTVL.

This chain connects TRBV5-6 to TRBJ2-5; possibly TRBD2 for D (6 bases). Trimming removed 1 base from V and 0 bases from J, with 13 bases in between. The CDR3 consists of 16 residues. Germline CDR1 reads SGHDT; CDR2 reads YYEEEE. In DNA, the CDR3 is TGTGCCAGCAGCTTGAGGGCTAGCGTGTACCAAGAGACCCAGTACTTC. Its translation: CASSLRASVYQETQYF.

V gene TRBV9 combines with J gene TRBJ2-5; 9 bases line up with TRBD1. Germline V gene lookup returns CDR1 SGDLS and CDR2 YYNGEE. V shed 7 bases, J shed 7 bases, and the junction held 11 bases outside the gene matches. This CDR3 has 14 residues. As DNA, the CDR3 is TGTGCCAGCGGGCCCGGGACAGGGATGGGGACCCAGTACTTC. Amino acids: CASGPGTGMGTQYF.

The V call is TRBV4-2, the J call TRBJ1-5, with D possibly being TRBD1 (5 bases). The CDR3 covers 14 residues. V lost 4 bases, J lost 4 bases, and 11 bases lay in between. From germline, CDR1 is LGHNA and CDR2 YNFKEQ. CDR3 region: CASSPSGGNQPQHF. Here the CDR3 DNA reads TGTGCCAGCAGCCCTTCGGGGGGGAATCAGCCCCAGCATTTT.

This clone was observed once. J is TRBJ2-1 and V is TRBV7-3; D is possibly TRBD1 (6 bases). V lost 1 base to trimming and J lost 4 bases, with 14 bases between them. Germline CDR1 and CDR2: SGHTA and FQGTGA. The CDR3 is 16 residues long. DNA of the CDR3: TGTGCCAGCAGCTTAAATAAGGGGGTGGGATACAATGAGCAGTTCTTC. Translated, it gives CASSLNKGVGYNEQFF.

The CDR3 DNA reads as TGTGCCAGCTCAATAAAGACAGGGGGCGAAGGCACTGAAGCTTTCTTT. Amino acids: CASSIKTGGEGTEAFF. This chain uses TRBV18 with TRBJ1-1; 10 bases are shared with TRBD1. V shed 5 bases, J shed 4 bases, and the junction held 10 bases outside the gene matches. The CDR3 loop spans 16 amino acids. Germline V gene data show CDR1 as KGHSH and CDR2 as LQKENI.

The chain links TRBV19 to TRBJ2-1; the match to TRBD2 covers 8 bases. Losses at the gene ends were 2 bases for V and 0 bases for J; bases not matched to a gene: 3. Per the germline V gene, CDR1 is LNHDA and CDR2 is SQIVND (reference sequence). This CDR3 region has 16 residues. The CDR3 loop reads CASSIKAGGSYNEQFF. The CDR3 nucleotides read TGTGCCAGTAGTATAAAGGCGGGAGGCTCCTACAATGAGCAGTTCTTC. Combining the CDR3 with reference TRBV19 and TRBJ2-1 gives the whole variable domain DGGITQSPKYLFRKEGQNVTLSCEQNLNHDAMYWYRQDPGQGLRLIYYSQIVNDFQKGDIAEGYSVSREKKESFPLTVTSAQKNPTAFYLCASSIKAGGSYNEQFFGPGTRLTVL.

The CDR3 sequence is CASSLVGDRDTEQYF. As DNA, the CDR3 is TGTGCCAGCAGCTTGGTCGGGGACAGGGATACCGAGCAGTACTTC. This rearrangement joins TRBV5-8 to TRBJ2-7; 9 bases are shared with TRBD1. CDR1 and CDR2 (germline): SGHTS, YDEGEE. This CDR3 comprises 15 residues. V lost 0 bases, J lost 6 bases, and 7 bases stayed unmatched.

This chain links TRBV5-6 with TRBJ2-1; 9 bases map to TRBD1. V dropped 2 bases and J dropped 3; count of bases not matched to a gene: 3. Germline CDR1 is SGHDT and CDR2 is YYEEEE. This CDR3 has 15 residues. The CDR3 region is CASSFPGQGYNEQFF. CDR3 DNA: TGTGCCAGCAGCTTCCCGGGACAGGGCTACAATGAGCAGTTCTTC.

The V gene is TRBV5-1, the J gene TRBJ2-7; 7 nucleotides agree with TRBD2. Trimming removed 3 bases from V and 2 bases from J; junction bases left unmatched: 5. The CDR3 extends over 14 amino acids. Germline CDR1 reads SGHRS; CDR2 reads YFSETQ. The CDR3: CASSSSGGTYEQYF. The CDR3 DNA reads TGCGCCAGCAGCTCGTCCGGGGGGACCTACGAGCAGTACTTC.

The rearrangement links TRBV18 to TRBJ1-1; TRBD1 matches 9 bases. Germline lookup yields CDR1 KGHSH and CDR2 LQKENI. The length of the CDR3 is 14 residues. The ends lost 4 bases at V and 4 bases at J; junction bases unmatched: 4. CDR3 protein: CASSRDRATTEAFF. DNA of the CDR3: TGTGCCAGCTCACGGGACAGGGCGACCACTGAAGCTTTCTTT. The variable domain in full, completed from reference TRBV18 and TRBJ1-1, reads NAGVMQNPRHLVRRRGQEARLRCSPMKGHSHVYWYRQLPEEGLKFMVYLQKENIIDESGMPKERFSAEFPKEGPSILRIQQVVRGDSAAYFCASSRDRATTEAFFGQGTRLTVV.

The rearrangement links TRBV7-9 to TRBJ2-1, with 13 bases fitting TRBD2. V dropped 3 bases and J dropped 10; count of bases not matched to a gene: 12. Germline V CDR1 and CDR2: SEHNR, FQNEAQ (reference sequence). The CDR3 extends over 17 amino acids. Written as DNA, the CDR3 is TGTGCCAGCAGCTTCGGACTAGCGGGAGTTATGAGGGAGGAGCAGTTCTTC. It codes for CASSFGLAGVMREEQFF.

Concerning this clone: The junction shows a germline mismatch at one end, possibly a read error. Here the CDR3 reads CASSLTGGGGYTF. CDR3 DNA sequence: TGTGCCAGCAGCCTAACAGGGGGCGGTGGCTACACCTTC. V and J are TRBV7-3 and TRBJ1-2, with 9 positions matching TRBD1. CDR1 is SGHTA, CDR2 FQGTGA, per germline. This CDR3 region has 13 residues.

This clone showed up just a few times. The rearrangement links TRBV14 to TRBJ2-7; 9 bases are a match to TRBD2. The junction had 8 bases not matched to a gene; V was cut back by 1 base and J by 4 bases. Germline CDR1 and CDR2: SGHDN and FVKESK. The CDR3 is 16 amino acids. Written as DNA, the CDR3 is TGTGCCAGCAGCCAAGTCGAGCGGGGGGCCCAATACGAGCAGTACTTC. Translation: CASSQVERGAQYEQYF.

This chain joins TRBV28 and TRBJ2-7, with TRBD2 matching 7 bases. The trim removed 7 bases at V and 0 bases at J, leaving 12 bases unmatched. The CDR3 loop spans 16 amino acids. Germline V gene lookup returns CDR1 MDHEN and CDR2 SYDVKM. CDR3 in amino acids: CASNSPRLAFSYEQYF. The DNA for the CDR3 is TGTGCCAGCAATTCTCCGCGACTAGCCTTCTCCTACGAGCAGTACTTC.